The rows below give T cell receptor beta chains drawn from one sample of a study of blood T cell repertoires in COVID-19. This table comes from immunoSEQ multiplex PCR, and its TCRdb copy is limited to in-frame clones, with some not included. The sample contains about 110,000 clones, about two thirds of which appear only once. Sequenced sample: peripheral blood. The receptors were sampled from a woman aged 35 to 49 with acute or convalescent COVID-19. CDR3s leave out the opening cysteine and the closing phenylalanine or tryptophan. The order of the fields is CDR3 protein, J gene, V gene.

CDR3 protein: ASSLSGDRASYEQY; J gene: TRBJ2-7; V gene: TRBV28
CDR3 protein: ASSEHRGEMNTEAF; J gene: TRBJ1-1; V gene: TRBV2
CDR3 protein: AGSWGDRVAGYT; J gene: TRBJ1-2; V gene: TRBV6-5
CDR3 protein: ASRKDRETQY; J gene: TRBJ2-5; V gene: TRBV25-1
CDR3 protein: SVLLGDRGETQY; J gene: TRBJ2-5; V gene: TRBV29-1
CDR3 protein: ASSDLSNQPQH; J gene: TRBJ1-5; V gene: TRBV6-1
CDR3 protein: ASSASIGGGNEQF; J gene: TRBJ2-1; V gene: TRBV6-4
CDR3 protein: AWSVGGVGETQY; J gene: TRBJ2-5; V gene: TRBV30
CDR3 protein: ASSLGQNYGYT; J gene: TRBJ1-2; V gene: TRBV28
CDR3 protein: ASSQDYRGDTQY; J gene: TRBJ2-3; V gene: TRBV4-1
CDR3 protein: ASSEVGGTGPQGTQY; J gene: TRBJ2-5; V gene: TRBV6-1
CDR3 protein: ASSSGGSIGEKLF; J gene: TRBJ1-4; V gene: TRBV2
CDR3 protein: ASRPQGGAKETQY; J gene: TRBJ2-5; V gene: TRBV4-2
CDR3 protein: ASSLDRVSQPQH; J gene: TRBJ1-5; V gene: TRBV6-6
CDR3 protein: ASSRLPSYNSPLH; J gene: TRBJ1-6; V gene: TRBV3-1/TRBV3-2
CDR3 protein: ASSQDRRDTQY; J gene: TRBJ2-3; V gene: TRBV4-1
CDR3 protein: ASSHPGFEQY; J gene: TRBJ2-7; V gene: TRBV7-8
CDR3 protein: ASSILRGSNSPLH; J gene: TRBJ1-6; V gene: TRBV19
CDR3 protein: ASSIQTGMRTEAF; J gene: TRBJ1-1; V gene: TRBV5-1
CDR3 protein: ASSLDKTSGGALF; J gene: TRBJ2-1; V gene: TRBV5-4
CDR3 protein: ASIGRAGQF; J gene: TRBJ2-1; V gene: TRBV19
CDR3 protein: ATSRSGQTNYGYT; J gene: TRBJ1-2; V gene: TRBV15
CDR3 protein: ASSLDHTYEQY; J gene: TRBJ2-7; V gene: TRBV11-2
CDR3 protein: AWSEGQSNEQF; J gene: TRBJ2-1; V gene: TRBV30
CDR3 protein: ASSLSTPGETEAF; J gene: TRBJ1-1; V gene: TRBV6-5
CDR3 protein: ASSINRGYGYT; J gene: TRBJ1-2; V gene: TRBV5-6
CDR3 protein: AWRVGGYTEAF; J gene: TRBJ1-1; V gene: TRBV30
CDR3 protein: ASSQGVWRADTEAF; J gene: TRBJ1-1; V gene: TRBV4-1
CDR3 protein: ASSLGLDPDTQY; J gene: TRBJ2-3; V gene: TRBV5-1
CDR3 protein: ASSYSGHPNEKLF; J gene: TRBJ1-4; V gene: TRBV6-5
CDR3 protein: ASSQGVGGEYEQY; J gene: TRBJ2-7; V gene: TRBV4-2
CDR3 protein: ASSLGGTGRADTQY; J gene: TRBJ2-3; V gene: TRBV5-1
CDR3 protein: ASRLQENQPQH; J gene: TRBJ1-5; V gene: TRBV2
CDR3 protein: ASSLTGTTSYEQY; J gene: TRBJ2-7; V gene: TRBV5-6
CDR3 protein: ASSSPMTDKPYGYT; J gene: TRBJ1-2; V gene: TRBV5-4
CDR3 protein: ASGSRAAEQY; J gene: TRBJ2-7; V gene: TRBV19
CDR3 protein: ASKPTGGGSYEQY; J gene: TRBJ2-7; V gene: TRBV6-5